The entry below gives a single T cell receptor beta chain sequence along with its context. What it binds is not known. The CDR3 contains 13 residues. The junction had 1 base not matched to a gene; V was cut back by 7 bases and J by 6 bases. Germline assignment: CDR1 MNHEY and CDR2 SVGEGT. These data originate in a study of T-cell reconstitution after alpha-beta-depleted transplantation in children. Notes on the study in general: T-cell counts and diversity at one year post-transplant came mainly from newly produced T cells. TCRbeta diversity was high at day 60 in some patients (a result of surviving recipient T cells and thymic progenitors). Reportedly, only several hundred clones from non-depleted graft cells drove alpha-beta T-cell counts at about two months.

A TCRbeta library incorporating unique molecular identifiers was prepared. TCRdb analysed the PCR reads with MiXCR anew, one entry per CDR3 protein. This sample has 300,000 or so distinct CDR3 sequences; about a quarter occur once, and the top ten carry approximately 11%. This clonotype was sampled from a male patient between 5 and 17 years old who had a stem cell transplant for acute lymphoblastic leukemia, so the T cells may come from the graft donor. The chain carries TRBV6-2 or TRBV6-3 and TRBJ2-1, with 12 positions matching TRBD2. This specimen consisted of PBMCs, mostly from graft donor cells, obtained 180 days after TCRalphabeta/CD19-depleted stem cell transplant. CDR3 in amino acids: CASKLAGGNEQFF. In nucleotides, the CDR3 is TGTGCCAGCAAACTAGCGGGAGGCAATGAGCAGTTCTTC.